These T cell receptor beta chains were read from a single sample in a study of Graves' ophthalmopathy and Graves' hyperthyroidism. TCRdb re-derived calls from the multiplex PCR reads in MiXCR, one entry per CDR3 protein. The table lists about 640,000 distinct CDR3 sequences, about 40% of them singletons. The specimen sequenced was peripheral blood. These receptors were taken from an adult man with Graves' ophthalmopathy. The CDR3 runs from the conserved cysteine through the conserved F or W. The order of the fields is D gene, clone size, J gene, V gene, CDR3 DNA, CDR3 protein. D genes are given only for firm matches. Rows give clone size only sometimes, using once, few, many, or a class for an expanded clone.

TRBD1,-,TRBJ1-1,TRBV29-1,TGCAGCGGCCGGGACAGGGGCTGCATGAACACTGAAGCTTTCTTT,CSGRDRGCMNTEAFF
TRBD1,many,TRBJ2-5,TRBV6-1,TGTGCCAGCAGACCCGGACAGGGGAGGGAGACCCAGTACTTC,CASRPGQGRETQYF
TRBD1,few,TRBJ1-5,TRBV18,TGTGCCAGCTCACCACCGACAGGGTATGGACAGCCCCAGCATTTT,CASSPPTGYGQPQHF
-,-,TRBJ2-2,TRBV6-1,TGTGCCAGCAGTTACAGGGTAACCGGGGAGCTGTTTTTT,CASSYRVTGELFF
-,many,TRBJ2-5,TRBV12-3/TRBV12-4,TGTGCCAGCAGGATTCCCAACGGGATGACCCAGTACTTC,CASRIPNGMTQYF
-,many,TRBJ1-1,TRBV2,TGTGCCAGCAGTCAACAAGTAATGAACACTGAAGCTTTCTTT,CASSQQVMNTEAFF
TRBD1,few,TRBJ1-2,TRBV6-5,TGTGCCAGCAGACCACAGGGGCCTGGTGGCTACACCTTC,CASRPQGPGGYTF
-,many,TRBJ1-1,TRBV2,TGTGCCAGCTTGGGACTTCCGAACACTGAAGCTTTCTTT,CASLGLPNTEAFF
-,many,TRBJ1-6,TRBV7-9,TGTGCCAGCAGCTTAGGGCACTTTCTCCACTTT,CASSLGHFLHF
TRBD1,few,TRBJ1-3,TRBV4-1,TGCGCCAGCAGCCAAGACTGGAAGGACAGGCCTTCCTCTGGAAACACCATATATTTT,CASSQDWKDRPSSGNTIYF
-,many,TRBJ2-5,TRBV7-8,TGTGCCAGCAGCCCGGGCAGGGCCATGGGCGAGACCCAGTACTTC,CASSPGRAMGETQYF
TRBD1,many,TRBJ1-3,TRBV10-3,TGTGCCATCAGTGAGGGGACAGGCTCTGGAAACACCATATATTTT,CAISEGTGSGNTIYF
TRBD2,-,TRBJ2-1,TRBV29-1,TGCAGCGTTGAAGATCTAGGCCTAGCGGGGTCCTACAATGAGCAGTTCTTC,CSVEDLGLAGSYNEQFF
TRBD1,many,TRBJ1-2,TRBV9,TGTGCCAGCAGCCCCCGGCAGGGGGTGGGCGGCTACACCTTC,CASSPRQGVGGYTF